Shown below are 23 T cell receptor beta chains from a single sample sequenced in a study of T-cell reconstitution after alpha-beta-depleted transplantation in children. Preparation of the TCRbeta library used unique molecular identifiers. TCRdb independently ran MiXCR on the PCR reads; one entry per CDR3 protein. The repertoire holds 490,000 or so distinct CDR3 sequences, with approximately 13% as singletons. The sample here was PBMCs from the stem cell graft donor, taken from the stem cell graft. The source is a human donor who donated a stem cell graft to a child with combined immunodeficiency.

The rearrangement links TRBV5-6 to TRBJ1-6, with 7 positions matching TRBD1. V was clipped by 3 bases and J by 10 bases; unmatched bases: 10. Germline V gives CDR1 SGHDT, CDR2 YYEEEE. The CDR3 has 15 amino acids. As DNA, the CDR3 is TGTGCCAGCAGCTGGGAAACAGGGGAAGGATCACCCCTCCACTTT. It specifies CASSWETGEGSPLHF.

The table lists this clonotype with many counts. The chain carries TRBV2 and TRBJ2-3; TRBD2 matches 7 bases. The germline V gene encodes CDR1 SNHLY and CDR2 FYNNEI. Trimming at V came to 8 bases and at J to 5 bases, leaving 22 bases not matched to a gene. There are 18 residues in the CDR3. The CDR3 region is CASPKETSSMLGGDTQYF. For the CDR3, the DNA is TGTGCCAGCCCGAAGGAGACTAGCTCCATGTTAGGTGGAGATACGCAGTATTTT.

This clonotype has just a few counts. The CDR3 DNA is TGCAGTGCTAGAGTAACAGGGAACCAAGAGACCCAGTACTTC. Amino acid sequence: CSARVTGNQETQYF. This chain connects TRBV20-1 to TRBJ2-5; a possible D gene is TRBD1 (6 bases). Looked up from germline, CDR1 is DFQATT and CDR2 is SNEGSKA (reference sequence). V was trimmed by 1 base and J by 0 bases, leaving 9 bases between them. The CDR3 has 14 residues.

The CDR3 DNA reads as TGTGCCAGCAGCAAACAGGTCCGAAATCAGCCCCAGCATTTT. Its protein is CASSKQVRNQPQHF. The chain recombines TRBV12-3 or TRBV12-4 with TRBJ1-5; D is perhaps TRBD1 (5 bases). The CDR3 spans 14 residues. Trimming left V 6 bases short and J 4 bases short, with 13 bases between.

The genes are TRBV2 and TRBJ2-3; D not resolved. V lost 3 bases, J lost 1 base, and 11 bases lay in between. Germline V gene sequence: CDR1 SNHLY, CDR2 FYNNEI. The CDR3 length is 15 residues. The CDR3 coding sequence is TGTGCCAGCAGTGACAACGTACTGGGCACAGATACGCAGTATTTT. Protein sequence: CASSDNVLGTDTQYF. The full variable domain, with the rest looked up from reference TRBV2 and TRBJ2-3, is EPEVTQTPSHQVTQMGQEVILRCVPISNHLYFYWYRQILGQKVEFLVSFYNNEISEKSEIFDDQFSVERPDGSNFTLKIRSTKLEDSAMYFCASSDNVLGTDTQYFGPGTRLTVL.

The genes are TRBV12-3 or TRBV12-4 and TRBJ2-3; 7 nucleotides match TRBD2. The junction had 2 bases not matched to a gene; V was cut back by 7 bases and J by 1 base. The CDR3 runs to 13 residues. The CDR3 DNA reads as TGTGCCAGCACCCGGGGGGGCACAGATACGCAGTATTTT. Translated, it gives CASTRGGTDTQYF.

V and J are TRBV28 and TRBJ2-7, with a possible D match to TRBD1 (6 bases). The CDR3 covers 18 residues. CDR1 and CDR2 (germline): MDHEN, SYDVKM. Deletions cut 2 bases from V and 0 bases from J, with 20 bases between. The CDR3 DNA is TGTGCCAGCAGTTTACCAACCCTACAGGGAATTAGCTCCTACGAGCAGTACTTC. Its translation is CASSLPTLQGISSYEQYF.

The DNA of the CDR3 is TGTGCCAGCAGCCCCCAGGATTCTGGGGCCAACGTCCTGACTTTC. It encodes CASSPQDSGANVLTF. This chain links TRBV13 with TRBJ2-6; D unresolved. The CDR3 consists of 15 residues. CDR1 and CDR2 from the germline V gene are PRHDT and FYEKMQ (reference sequence). V gave up 5 bases and J gave up 1 base, with 9 bases separating them.

The table lists this clonotype with a few counts. CDR3 loop: CATSRKTRESPLHF. DNA for the CDR3: TGTGCCACCAGCAGAAAAACCAGGGAATCACCCCTCCACTTT. The rearrangement joins TRBV15 to TRBJ1-6; D may be TRBD1 (5 bases). Trimming left V 2 bases short and J 10 bases short, with 12 bases between. Germline values: CDR1 LNHNV, CDR2 YYDKDF (reference sequence). The CDR3 has 14 residues.

In this sample, this clonotype turned up many times. The J gene is TRBJ2-3, the V gene TRBV4-3; D call uncertain. V gave up 1 base and J gave up 0 bases, with 8 bases separating them. The CDR3 has 15 residues. Germline-derived CDR1 and CDR2 are LGHNA and YSLEER. As DNA, the CDR3 is TGCGCCAGCAGCCAAGCCGTCTTTAGCACAGATACGCAGTATTTT. Protein sequence: CASSQAVFSTDTQYF.

This clonotype was found many times. This chain joins TRBV20-1 and TRBJ2-4; unclear D gene. The CDR3 length is 12 residues. V was shortened by 0 bases and J by 6 bases, with 6 bases between the two germline ends. Germline V gene data show CDR1 as DFQATT and CDR2 as SNEGSKA (reference sequence). In DNA form, the CDR3 reads TGCAGTGCTAGAGAAGATGGAAACATTCAGTACTTC. Translated: CSAREDGNIQYF.

The chain combines TRBV4-2 with TRBJ2-5; TRBD1 is a possible D gene (6 bases). Trimming cost V 2 bases and J 7 bases, with 14 bases left between them. The CDR3 runs to 14 residues. CDR1 and CDR2 (germline): LGHNA, YNFKEQ. The CDR3, as DNA: TGTGCCAGCAGCCAATCCGAAGAAGGGGGGACCCAGTACTTC. Its translation: CASSQSEEGGTQYF.

V gene TRBV3-1 combines with J gene TRBJ2-7; 8 bases agree with TRBD2. With 3 bases clipped from V and 8 bases from J, the junction kept 6 bases outside the gene matches. The CDR3 sequence is 13 residues long. Germline V gene sequence: CDR1 LGHDT, CDR2 YNNKEL (reference sequence). CDR3 nucleotides: TGTGCCAGCAGCCACCTAGCGGGCGACCAGCAGTACTTC. It is translated as CASSHLAGDQQYF.

Many counts were recorded for this clonotype. The CDR3 region is CSGGTGGSDTQYF. The CDR3 DNA reads TGCAGTGGGGGGACAGGGGGTTCAGATACGCAGTATTTT. This chain uses TRBV20-1 with TRBJ2-3; TRBD1 agrees at 11 bases. CDR1 is DFQATT, CDR2 SNEGSKA, per germline (reference sequence). This CDR3 has 13 amino acids. Trimming took 7 bases from V and 4 from J; bases not matched to a gene: 4.

This clonotype turned up a few times. V gene TRBV24-1 combines with J gene TRBJ2-4; TRBD1 might be the D (6 bases). The germline CDR1 and CDR2 sequences are KGHDR and SFDVKD. The CDR3 is made up of 16 amino acids. Trimming left V 4 bases short and J 1 base short, with 13 bases between. The CDR3 nucleotides read TGTGCCACCAGTGACTCCGAGGGGGTTGCCAAAAACATTCAGTACTTC. Encoded protein: CATSDSEGVAKNIQYF.

This clonotype was observed a handful of times. The rearrangement joins TRBV24-1 to TRBJ2-1, with 7 bases that match TRBD2. The germline gives CDR1 KGHDR, CDR2 SFDVKD. This CDR3 contains 16 residues. With 4 bases clipped from V and 2 bases from J, the junction kept 7 bases outside the gene matches. The CDR3 nucleotides read TGTGCCACCAGTGACAGGACTAGAGGGGCCTACAATGAGCAGTTCTTC. Its translation is CATSDRTRGAYNEQFF.

The sample holds a few counts of this clonotype. The gene calls are TRBV25-1 and TRBJ2-2; D not certain. CDR1 MGHDK and CDR2 SYGVNS come from the germline V gene. The CDR3 is 12 residues long. The germline V and J ends were trimmed by 4 bases and 7 bases, with 7 bases remaining between them. CDR3 region: CASSALGGELFF. The CDR3 DNA sequence: TGTGCCAGCAGTGCACTGGGCGGGGAGCTGTTTTTT.

This clonotype appeared a single time. This chain connects TRBV6-2 or TRBV6-3 to TRBJ1-2, with D maybe TRBD1 (5 bases). CDR3 length equals 18 residues. V lost 6 bases to trimming and J lost 0 bases, with 23 bases between them. Germline V gene lookup returns CDR1 MNHEY and CDR2 SVGEGT. The CDR3 loop is CASSSRGAGGKANYGYTF. CDR3 coding DNA: TGTGCCAGCAGCTCCCGAGGGGCAGGAGGGAAAGCTAACTATGGCTACACCTTC.

This clonotype was detected ten times or more. This chain uses TRBV12-3 or TRBV12-4 with TRBJ2-6; D is ambiguous. Trimming stripped 1 base from V and 0 bases from J, with 10 bases between. The CDR3 loop spans 17 amino acids. Here the CDR3 DNA reads TGTGCCAGCAGTTTAGAGGCATACAGCTCTGGGGCCAACGTCCTGACTTTC. This encodes CASSLEAYSSGANVLTF.

This clonotype was counted many times. The chain carries TRBV5-1 and TRBJ2-1; a possible D gene is TRBD1 (5 bases). V lost 4 bases and J lost 1, with 12 bases in between. This CDR3 is 15 amino acids long. From germline, CDR1 is SGHRS and CDR2 YFSETQ. This CDR3 is CASSAAQGSYNEQFF. DNA of the CDR3: TGCGCCAGCAGCGCAGCGCAGGGTTCCTACAATGAGCAGTTCTTC. Together with reference TRBV5-1 and TRBJ2-1, the CDR3 gives the full variable domain: KAGVTQTPRYLIKTRGQQVTLSCSPISGHRSVSWYQQTPGQGLQFLFEYFSETQRNKGNFPGRFSGRQFSNSRSEMNVSTLELGDSALYLCASSAAQGSYNEQFFGPGTRLTVL.

The CDR3 region has the DNA TGCAGCGCCTTGGGGGGCCGCTCCTACGAGCAGTACTTC. It codes for CSALGGRSYEQYF. The chain recombines TRBV29-1 with TRBJ2-7; either TRBD1 or TRBD2 may fit D (6 bases each). Looked up from germline, CDR1 is SQVTM and CDR2 is ANQGSEA. Trimming stripped 7 bases from V and 0 bases from J, with 13 bases between. This CDR3 is built from 13 residues.

Many counts were recorded for this clonotype. The gene calls are TRBV12-3 or TRBV12-4 and TRBJ2-7; D unresolved. CDR3 size: 14 residues. Trimming shortened V by 0 bases and J by 3 bases, and 9 bases separated the two germline ends. CDR3 bases: TGTGCCAGCAGTTTAGCGGGGATAGACTACGAGCAGTACTTC. Its translation is CASSLAGIDYEQYF.

This clonotype showed up many times. J is TRBJ2-5 and V is TRBV10-3, with D unclear. There are 13 residues in the CDR3. Germline V gene data show CDR1 as ENHRY and CDR2 as SYGVKD. The V gene lost 2 bases and the J gene lost 1 base, with 5 bases spanning the gap. The CDR3 loop is CAISEDFQETQYF. CDR3 nucleotide sequence: TGTGCCATCAGTGAGGATTTCCAAGAGACCCAGTACTTC.